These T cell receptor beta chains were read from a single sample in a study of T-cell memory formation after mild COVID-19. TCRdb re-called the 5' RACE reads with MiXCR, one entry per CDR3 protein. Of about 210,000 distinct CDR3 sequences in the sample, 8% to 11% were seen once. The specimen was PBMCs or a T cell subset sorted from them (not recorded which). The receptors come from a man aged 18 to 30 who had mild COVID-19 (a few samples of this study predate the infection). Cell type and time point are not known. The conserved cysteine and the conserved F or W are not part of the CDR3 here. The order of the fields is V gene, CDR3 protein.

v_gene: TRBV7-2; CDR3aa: AGGTEYNSPLH
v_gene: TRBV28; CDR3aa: LSGTSTDTQY
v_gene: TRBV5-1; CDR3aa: ASSVEQKYEQY
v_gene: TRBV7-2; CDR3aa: ASSLLLGNYGYT
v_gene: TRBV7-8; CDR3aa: ASSFQGVSAGELF
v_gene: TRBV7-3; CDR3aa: ASRRDRNSPLH
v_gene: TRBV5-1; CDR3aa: ASSPWGLADSTDTQY
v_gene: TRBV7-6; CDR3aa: ASSLLRDSSYEQY
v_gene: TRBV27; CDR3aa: ASSFGGAEYGYT
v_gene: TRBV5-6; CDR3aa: ASSSTRGGDTQY
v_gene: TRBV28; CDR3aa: ASSSGAPPSYGYT
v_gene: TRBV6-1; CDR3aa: ASSRSLGGNQPQH
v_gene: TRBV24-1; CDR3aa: ATSNGLAGGRNEQF
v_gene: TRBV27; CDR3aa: ASSPFDRPNYGYT
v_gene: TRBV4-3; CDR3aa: ASSLRLAVREQY
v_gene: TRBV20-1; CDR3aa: SARRDRGSYEQY
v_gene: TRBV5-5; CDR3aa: ASSPQGAKETQY
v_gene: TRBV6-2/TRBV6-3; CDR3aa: ASSSGALLAWEQY
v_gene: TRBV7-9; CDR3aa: ASSFSRGTDTQY
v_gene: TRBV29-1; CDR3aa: SVPRGTGELF
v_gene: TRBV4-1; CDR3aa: ASSQDSGGTTIY
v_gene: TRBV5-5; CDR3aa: ASSLEGQAYEQY
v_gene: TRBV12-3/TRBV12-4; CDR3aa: ASSPGTGVNEQF
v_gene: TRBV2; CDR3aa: ASSESQRETQY
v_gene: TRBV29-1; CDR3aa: SVQDSYNEQF
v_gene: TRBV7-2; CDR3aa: ASSPRVGGQETQY
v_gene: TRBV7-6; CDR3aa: ASSSGQGRRSDTQY
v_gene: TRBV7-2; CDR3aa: ASGGAGNTIY
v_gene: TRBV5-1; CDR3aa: ASSLISGDTQY
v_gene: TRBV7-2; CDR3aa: ASSLRGPQETQY
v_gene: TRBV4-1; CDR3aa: ASSRIGGGETQY
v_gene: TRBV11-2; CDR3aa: ASSLVNNEQF
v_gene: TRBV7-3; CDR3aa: ASSPRASVEQF
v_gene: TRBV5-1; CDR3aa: ASSKVQGAANYGYT
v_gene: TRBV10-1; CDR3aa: ASSDSYGGTGELF
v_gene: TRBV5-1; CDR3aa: ASSSPDGDEQY
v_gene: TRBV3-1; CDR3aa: ASQDRQSTDTQY
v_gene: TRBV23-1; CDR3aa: ASSRIRDRGEKLF
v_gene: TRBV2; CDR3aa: ASSGQGADYGYT
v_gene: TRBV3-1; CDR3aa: ASSQRDTGELF
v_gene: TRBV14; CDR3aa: ASRPGTGGRF
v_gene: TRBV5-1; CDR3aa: ASSTRHETGETQY
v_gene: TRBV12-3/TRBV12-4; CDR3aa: ASSLAAAQETQY
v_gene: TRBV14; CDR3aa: ASSPNRVTQY
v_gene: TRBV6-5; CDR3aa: ASSPISGQETQY
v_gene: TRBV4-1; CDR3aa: ASSQGTGVNTEAF
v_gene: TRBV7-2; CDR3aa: ASSRGVRQPQH
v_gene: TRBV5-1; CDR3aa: ASSFLTSGANVLT
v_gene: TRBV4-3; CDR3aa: ASSQGQVQETQY
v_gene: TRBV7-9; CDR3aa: ASDEGYSGNTIY
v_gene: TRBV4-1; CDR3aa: ASSQAASGGETQY
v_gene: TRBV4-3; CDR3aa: ASSQVGGKSTEAF
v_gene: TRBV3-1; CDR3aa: ASSLAGLGAAEAF
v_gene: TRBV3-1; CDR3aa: ASSQGPGTGAEQY
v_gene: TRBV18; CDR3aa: ASSPPGTSGGNEQF
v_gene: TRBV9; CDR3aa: ASSVAPNTETQY